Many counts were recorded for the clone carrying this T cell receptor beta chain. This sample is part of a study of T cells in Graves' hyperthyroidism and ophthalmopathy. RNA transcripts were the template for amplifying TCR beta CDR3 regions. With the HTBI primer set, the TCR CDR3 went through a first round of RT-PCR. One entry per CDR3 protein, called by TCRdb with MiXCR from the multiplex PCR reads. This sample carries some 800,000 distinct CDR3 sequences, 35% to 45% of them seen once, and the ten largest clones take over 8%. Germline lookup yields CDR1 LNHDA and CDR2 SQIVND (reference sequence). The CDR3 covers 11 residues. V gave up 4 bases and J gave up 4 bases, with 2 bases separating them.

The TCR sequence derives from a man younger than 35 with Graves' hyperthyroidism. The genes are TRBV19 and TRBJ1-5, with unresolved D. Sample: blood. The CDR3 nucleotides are TGTGCCAGTAGTAATAATCAGCCCCAGCATTTT. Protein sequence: CASSNNQPQHF.